The sequence of this T cell receptor (beta chain) was determined in a study of blood T cell repertoires in COVID-19. Study background: Donors in the United States, Italy and Spain gave samples during acute or convalescent COVID-19. In each case, the material was cDNA or gDNA derived from T cells, B-cell-depleted T cells, or PBMCs.

V shed 1 base and J shed 6 bases, with 12 bases lying between them. CDR1 and CDR2 (germline): SNHLY, FYNNEI. The CDR3 extends over 14 amino acids. Per the original data handling: Amplifying reference gene primers gave estimates of nucleated cell counts. The protocol was immunoSEQ multiplex PCR, while the TCRdb copy is restricted to in-frame clones and leaves out a portion. Clone size and V and J calls were adopted from that table, with D and trimming inferred from the DNA. The sample consists of about 130,000 clones, 87% of them appearing once. The sample taken for sequencing was peripheral blood. The source of this sequence is a woman between 55 and 75 years old with acute or convalescent COVID-19. The rearrangement joins TRBV2 to TRBJ1-2, with D hard to call. The CDR3 loop is CASSEGAAYDGYTF. The CDR3 coding sequence is TGTGCCAGCAGTGAAGGAGCAGCGTACGATGGCTACACCTTC.